These T cell receptor beta chains were read from a single sample in a study of human T cells and chemical hapten exposure. TCRdb re-derived calls from the RACE reads in MiXCR, one entry per CDR3 protein. Among 50,000 or so distinct CDR3 sequences listed, 11% were seen once. The specimen comprised whole blood, sampled in connection with sensitization to the hapten diphenylcyclopropenone (DPC). The receptors here all came from a woman aged 40 to 50 with alopecia areata. Some clones in this sample may be carry-over from other donors' samples. Both conserved end residues are part of each CDR3. The D gene is left open where the match is weak. Clone size appears in some rows only: once, few, many, or a class for an expanded clone.

CSASRQGNEQFF	TGCAGTGCTAGTCGACAGGGTAACGAGCAGTTCTTC	few	TRBV20-1	TRBJ2-1	TRBD1
CSARVGSSQPQHF	TGCAGTGCTAGAGTGGGGTCAAGTCAGCCCCAGCATTTT	few	TRBV20-1	TRBJ1-5	.
CASRLDGAATDTQYF	TGTGCCAGCAGATTGGACGGAGCCGCCACAGATACGCAGTATTTT	many	TRBV5-6	TRBJ2-3	.
CASSLQGTSEKLFF	TGTGCCAGCAGTTTACAGGGGACCTCCGAAAAACTGTTTTTT	many	TRBV28	TRBJ1-4	.
CASSLLAGTDTQYF	TGCGCCAGCAGTCTGTTGGCAGGCACAGATACGCAGTATTTT	.	TRBV5-1	TRBJ2-3	.
CASSPRQGALANYGYTF	TGTGCCAGTAGTCCGCGACAGGGGGCGCTGGCTAACTATGGCTACACCTTC	many	TRBV19	TRBJ1-2	TRBD1
CASSYSPGLTYEQYF	TGTGCCAGCAGTTACTCCCCGGGACTCACCTACGAGCAGTACTTC	few	TRBV6-5	TRBJ2-7	.
CASNPHSGGSEAFF	TGTGCCAGCAACCCGCACTCAGGGGGATCTGAAGCTTTCTTT	many	TRBV28	TRBJ1-1	TRBD1
CASSPSTGNQPQHF	TGTGCCAGCAGCCCATCGACAGGGAATCAGCCCCAGCATTTT	few	TRBV27	TRBJ1-5	TRBD1
CASSFSNYGYTF	TGTGCCAGCAGCTTCAGTAACTATGGCTACACCTTC	many	TRBV7-2	TRBJ1-2	.
CASSSLEDQPQHF	TGTGCCAGCAGCAGCTTAGAGGATCAGCCCCAGCATTTT	many	TRBV7-6	TRBJ1-5	.
CATTTLDGGREQYF	TGTGCCACCACGACCCTGGACGGGGGAAGGGAGCAGTACTTC	.	TRBV6-2/TRBV6-3	TRBJ2-7	.
CASRSTGTRDTQYF	TGTGCCAGCAGGAGCACCGGGACAAGGGATACGCAGTATTTT	many	TRBV2	TRBJ2-3	.
CASSSDRAGYGYTF	TGTGCCAGCAGCTCGGACAGGGCTGGCTATGGCTACACCTTC	many	TRBV5-5	TRBJ1-2	TRBD1
CASSYETLAFTDTQYF	TGTGCCAGCAGTTACGAGACTCTAGCTTTCACAGATACGCAGTATTTT	many	TRBV6-6	TRBJ2-3	.
CASSPLPGSGANVLTF	TGTGCCAGCTCACCATTACCTGGGTCTGGGGCCAACGTCCTGACTTTC	.	TRBV18	TRBJ2-6	.
CASKASTDTQYF	TGTGCCAGCAAGGCTAGCACAGATACGCAGTATTTT	many	TRBV6-5	TRBJ2-3	.
CATSIGLAVHSEQFF	TGTGCCACCAGCATTGGCCTAGCGGTCCACTCTGAGCAGTTCTTC	.	TRBV15	TRBJ2-1	TRBD2
CASSVEGGSPLHF	TGTGCCAGCAGCGTTGAAGGGGGATCACCCCTCCACTTT	many	TRBV9	TRBJ1-6	.
CASSPYPGGGTEAFF	TGTGCCAGCAGTCCGTATCCAGGGGGGGGCACTGAAGCTTTCTTT	.	TRBV12-3/TRBV12-4	TRBJ1-1	TRBD1
CASSSGPHEQYF	TGCGCCAGCAGCTCGGGACCACACGAGCAGTACTTC	few	TRBV5-1	TRBJ2-7	.
CASRVRGTINQPQHF	TGTGCCAGCAGGGTCAGGGGGACGATCAATCAGCCCCAGCATTTT	few	TRBV28	TRBJ1-5	TRBD1
CASSLVSTPGGVGF	TGTGCCAGCAGCTTAGTTAGTACTCCGGGGGGAGTGGGATTT	many	TRBV7-8	TRBJ2-3	TRBD2
CASSLGGLAEAFF	TGTGCCAGCAGTTTAGGGGGTTTGGCTGAAGCTTTCTTT	many	TRBV27	TRBJ1-1	.
CASRDNSYEQYF	TGTGCCAGCAGGGACAACTCCTACGAGCAGTACTTC	many	TRBV2	TRBJ2-7	.
CASSLGGAVEQYF	TGTGCCAGCAGCTTAGGCGGGGCAGTCGAGCAGTACTTC	.	TRBV13	TRBJ2-7	.
CASSQDSTDRGQGYTF	TGCGCCAGCAGCCAAGATTCTACGGACAGGGGGCAGGGCTACACCTTC	few	TRBV4-3	TRBJ1-2	TRBD1
CSARPQGLAGPGEQYF	TGCAGTGCTAGACCCCAAGGACTAGCGGGACCAGGCGAGCAGTACTTC	.	TRBV20-1	TRBJ2-7	TRBD2
CASRKGGLLTDTQYF	TGTGCCAGCAGAAAGGGGGGACTTCTCACAGATACGCAGTATTTT	many	TRBV2	TRBJ2-3	.
CASSLGRRDTQYF	TGTGCCAGCAGTTTAGGCCGAAGGGATACGCAGTATTTT	.	TRBV12-3/TRBV12-4	TRBJ2-3	.
CANKKPPVDTGELFF	TGTGCCAATAAAAAGCCACCGGTGGACACCGGGGAGCTGTTTTTT	many	TRBV19	TRBJ2-2	.
CASSPAGTATNTGELFF	TGTGCCAGCTCACCTGCCGGGACGGCAACGAACACCGGGGAGCTGTTTTTT	.	TRBV18	TRBJ2-2	.
CASSLSADTQYF	TGTGCCAGCAGCTTGTCCGCAGATACGCAGTATTTT	.	TRBV5-5	TRBJ2-3	.
CASSYRAGEETQYF	TGTGCCAGCAGTTACCGTGCGGGGGAGGAGACCCAGTACTTC	many	TRBV6-5	TRBJ2-5	TRBD2
CASSSPASGEQYF	TGTGCCAGCTCCTCCCCGGCCTCCGGCGAGCAGTACTTC	.	TRBV6-2/TRBV6-3	TRBJ2-7	.
CASKGLGGTPGDNEQFF	TGTGCCAGCAAAGGGTTGGGCGGGACCCCTGGGGACAATGAGCAGTTCTTC	many	TRBV28	TRBJ2-1	.
CASNQPGGKEAFF	TGTGCCAGCAATCAACCTGGGGGAAAAGAAGCTTTCTTT	few	TRBV5-5	TRBJ1-1	.
CASSPRPGGRNTIYF	TGTGCCAGCAGTCCCCGCCCGGGAGGTCGAAACACCATATATTTT	many	TRBV27	TRBJ1-3	.
CASLNPGNTIYF	TGTGCCAGCCTGAACCCTGGAAACACCATATATTTT	many	TRBV6-5	TRBJ1-3	.
CASSGTGREQYF	TGTGCCAGCAGTGGGACAGGTCGCGAGCAGTACTTC	.	TRBV2	TRBJ2-7	TRBD1
CATRDGNQPQHF	TGTGCCACCAGGGACGGTAATCAGCCCCAGCATTTT	many	TRBV6-5	TRBJ1-5	.
CARSFSETQYF	TGTGCCAGAAGCTTTAGCGAGACCCAGTACTTC	few	TRBV5-3	TRBJ2-5	.
CASSLSGPTSGGYNEQFF	TGTGCCAGCAGCTTATCTGGTCCGACTAGCGGGGGTTACAATGAGCAGTTCTTC	few	TRBV7-2	TRBJ2-1	TRBD2
CASSQEGTQETQYF	TGTGCCAGCAGCCAAGAGGGTACTCAAGAGACCCAGTACTTC	many	TRBV3-1	TRBJ2-5	.
CASSIRGQETQYF	TGTGCCAGCAGTATCAGGGGGCAAGAGACCCAGTACTTC	few	TRBV12-3/TRBV12-4	TRBJ2-5	TRBD1
CASSIHGTGLNQPQHF	TGTGCCAGCAGTATTCACGGGACAGGCCTCAATCAGCCCCAGCATTTT	many	TRBV12-3/TRBV12-4	TRBJ1-5	TRBD1
CASSVAPNTEAFF	TGCGCCAGCAGTGTCGCGCCGAACACTGAAGCTTTCTTT	many	TRBV10-1	TRBJ1-1	.
CASSGRQAQPDEAFF	TGTGCCAGCAGCGGACGACAGGCTCAGCCCGATGAAGCTTTCTTT	many	TRBV9	TRBJ1-1	.
CAWSPIGTSGRSGANVLTF	TGTGCCTGGAGTCCAATCGGGACTAGCGGGAGGTCTGGGGCCAACGTCCTGACTTTC	.	TRBV30	TRBJ2-6	TRBD2
CAISPGDIQYF	TGTGCCATCAGTCCTGGGGACATTCAGTACTTC	few	TRBV10-3	TRBJ2-4	.
CASSPDMLTSGTDTQYF	TGTGCCAGCTCACCAGATATGTTGACTAGCGGCACAGATACGCAGTATTTT	many	TRBV18	TRBJ2-3	TRBD2
CSARGSTDYEQYF	TGCAGTGCTAGAGGGTCCACCGACTACGAGCAGTACTTC	many	TRBV20-1	TRBJ2-7	.
CAIRKDSDHNTGELFF	TGTGCCATCAGAAAAGACAGCGACCACAACACCGGGGAGCTGTTTTTT	few	TRBV10-3	TRBJ2-2	.
CASSWTQNTEAFF	TGTGCCAGCAGCTGGACGCAGAACACTGAAGCTTTCTTT	many	TRBV11-2	TRBJ1-1	.
CASSITSGRMSNEQFF	TGTGCCAGCAGTATCACTAGCGGGAGGATGTCCAATGAGCAGTTCTTC	.	TRBV28	TRBJ2-1	TRBD2
CASTPDSQETQYF	TGTGCCAGCACCCCCGACAGTCAAGAGACCCAGTACTTC	.	TRBV6-6	TRBJ2-5	.
CASNRGKGALYNEQFF	TGTGCCAGCAACCGGGGAAAGGGTGCCCTCTACAATGAGCAGTTCTTC	.	TRBV11-3	TRBJ2-1	.
CASSPGESETQYF	TGTGCCAGCTCACCAGGCGAGTCTGAGACCCAGTACTTC	.	TRBV18	TRBJ2-5	.
CASSLPPRETQYF	TGTGCCAGCTCCCTGCCCCCCAGGGAGACCCAGTACTTC	.	TRBV28	TRBJ2-5	.
CASSVGTGTDSTDTQYF	TGTGCCAGCAGCGTAGGTACCGGGACCGATAGCACAGATACGCAGTATTTT	.	TRBV9	TRBJ2-3	.